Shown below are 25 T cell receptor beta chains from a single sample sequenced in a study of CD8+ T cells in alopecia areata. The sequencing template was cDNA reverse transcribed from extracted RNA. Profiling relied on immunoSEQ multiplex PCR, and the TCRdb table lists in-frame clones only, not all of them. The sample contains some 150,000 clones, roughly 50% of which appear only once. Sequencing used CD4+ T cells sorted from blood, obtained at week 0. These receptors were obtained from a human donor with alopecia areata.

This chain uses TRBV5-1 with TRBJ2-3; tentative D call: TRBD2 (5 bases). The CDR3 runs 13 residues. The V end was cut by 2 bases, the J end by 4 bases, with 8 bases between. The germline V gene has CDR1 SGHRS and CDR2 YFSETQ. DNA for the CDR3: TGCGCCAGCAGCTTCGAGGGTGCAGATACGCAGTATTTT. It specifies CASSFEGADTQYF.

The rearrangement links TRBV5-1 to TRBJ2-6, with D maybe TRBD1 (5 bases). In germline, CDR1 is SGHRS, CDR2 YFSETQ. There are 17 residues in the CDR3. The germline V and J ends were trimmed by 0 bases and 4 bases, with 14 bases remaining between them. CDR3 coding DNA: TGCGCCAGCAGCTTGGGGCAGGGAAGAGTAGGGGCCAACGTCCTGACTTTC. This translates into CASSLGQGRVGANVLTF.

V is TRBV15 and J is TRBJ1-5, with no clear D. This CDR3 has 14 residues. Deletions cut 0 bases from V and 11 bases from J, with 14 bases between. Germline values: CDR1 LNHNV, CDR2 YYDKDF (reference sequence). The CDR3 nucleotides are TGTGCCACCAGCAGAGATTTAAGGAGGGAGGCCCAGCATTTT. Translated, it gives CATSRDLRREAQHF.

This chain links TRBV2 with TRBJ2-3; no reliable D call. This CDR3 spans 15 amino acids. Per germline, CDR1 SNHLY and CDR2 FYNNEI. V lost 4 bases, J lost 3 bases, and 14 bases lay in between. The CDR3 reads CASSGPGLGTDTQYF. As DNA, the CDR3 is TGTGCCAGCAGTGGCCCTGGGTTAGGAACAGATACGCAGTATTTT.

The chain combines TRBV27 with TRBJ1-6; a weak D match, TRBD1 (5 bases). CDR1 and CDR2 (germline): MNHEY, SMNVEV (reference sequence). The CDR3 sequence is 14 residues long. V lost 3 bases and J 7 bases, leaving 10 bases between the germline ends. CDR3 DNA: TGTGCCAGCAGTTTTCGACAGATGAATTCACCCCTCCACTTT. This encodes CASSFRQMNSPLHF.

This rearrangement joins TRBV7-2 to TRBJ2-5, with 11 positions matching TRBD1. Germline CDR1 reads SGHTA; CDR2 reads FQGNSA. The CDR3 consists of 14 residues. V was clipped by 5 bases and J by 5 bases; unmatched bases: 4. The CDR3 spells CASSGQGAAETQYF. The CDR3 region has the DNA TGTGCCAGCAGCGGACAGGGGGCTGCGGAGACCCAGTACTTC. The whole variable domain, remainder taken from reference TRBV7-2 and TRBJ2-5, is GAGVSQSPSNKVTEKGKDVELRCDPISGHTALYWYRQSLGQGLEFLIYFQGNSAPDKSGLPSDRFSAERTGGSVSTLTIQRTQQEDSAVYLCASSGQGAAETQYFGPGTRLLVL.

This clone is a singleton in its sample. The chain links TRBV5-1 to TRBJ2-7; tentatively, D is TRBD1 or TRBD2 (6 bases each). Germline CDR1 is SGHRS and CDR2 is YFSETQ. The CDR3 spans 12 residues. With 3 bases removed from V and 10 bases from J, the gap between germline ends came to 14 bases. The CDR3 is CASSSSGGLQYF. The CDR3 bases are TGCGCCAGCAGCTCCTCTGGGGGGCTTCAGTACTTC.

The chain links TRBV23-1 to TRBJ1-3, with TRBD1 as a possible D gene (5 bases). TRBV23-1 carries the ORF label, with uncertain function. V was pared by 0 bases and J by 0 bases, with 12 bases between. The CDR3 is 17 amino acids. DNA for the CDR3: TGCGCCAGCAGTCAATCCCGATTGGGGGACTCTGGAAACACCATATATTTT. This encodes CASSQSRLGDSGNTIYF.

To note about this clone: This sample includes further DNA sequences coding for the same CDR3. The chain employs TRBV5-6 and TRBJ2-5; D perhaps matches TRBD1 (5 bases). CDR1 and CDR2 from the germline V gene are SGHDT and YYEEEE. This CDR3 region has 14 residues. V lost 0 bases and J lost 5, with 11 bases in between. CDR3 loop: CASSLGGLGETQYF. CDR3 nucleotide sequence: TGTGCCAGCAGCTTGGGGGGCCTAGGGGAGACCCAGTACTTC.

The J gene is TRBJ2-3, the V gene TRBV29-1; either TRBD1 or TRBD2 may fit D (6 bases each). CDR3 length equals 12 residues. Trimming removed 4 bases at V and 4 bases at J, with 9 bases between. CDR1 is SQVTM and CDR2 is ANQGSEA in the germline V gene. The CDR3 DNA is TGCAGCGTTGTAAGGGGGGCAGATACGCAGTATTTT. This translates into CSVVRGADTQYF.

As DNA, the CDR3 is TGTGCCACCAGCAGAGCAGATACGCAGTATTTT. Residues: CATSRADTQYF. The chain joins TRBV15 to TRBJ2-3, with D uncertain. Trimming removed 1 base at V and 4 bases at J, with 0 bases between. Germline V gene lookup returns CDR1 LNHNV and CDR2 YYDKDF (reference sequence). CDR3 length: 11 residues. Variable domain in full (rest from reference TRBV15 and TRBJ2-3): DAMVIQNPRYQVTQFGKPVTLSCSQTLNHNVMYWYQQKSSQAPKLLFHYYDKDFNNEADTPDNFQSRRPNTSFCFLDIRSPGLGDTAMYLCATSRADTQYFGPGTRLTVL.

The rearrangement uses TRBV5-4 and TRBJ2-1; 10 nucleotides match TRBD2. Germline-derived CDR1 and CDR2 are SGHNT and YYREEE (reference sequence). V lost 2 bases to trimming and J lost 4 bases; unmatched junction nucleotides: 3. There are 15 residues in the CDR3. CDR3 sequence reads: CASSLTSGAYNEQFF. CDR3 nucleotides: TGTGCCAGCAGCTTAACTAGCGGGGCATACAATGAGCAGTTCTTC.

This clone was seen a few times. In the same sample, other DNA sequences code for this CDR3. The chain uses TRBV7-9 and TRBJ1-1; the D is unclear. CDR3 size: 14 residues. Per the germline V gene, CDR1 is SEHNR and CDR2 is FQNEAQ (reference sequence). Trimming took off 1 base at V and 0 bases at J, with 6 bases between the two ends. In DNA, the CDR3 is TGTGCCAGCAGCTTAGAAGGCATGAACACTGAAGCTTTCTTT. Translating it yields CASSLEGMNTEAFF.

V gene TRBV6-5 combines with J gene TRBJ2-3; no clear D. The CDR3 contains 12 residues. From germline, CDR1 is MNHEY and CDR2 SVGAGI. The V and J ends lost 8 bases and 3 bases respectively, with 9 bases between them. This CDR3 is CASGRTTDTQYF. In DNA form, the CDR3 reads TGTGCCAGCGGACGTACTACAGATACGCAGTATTTT.

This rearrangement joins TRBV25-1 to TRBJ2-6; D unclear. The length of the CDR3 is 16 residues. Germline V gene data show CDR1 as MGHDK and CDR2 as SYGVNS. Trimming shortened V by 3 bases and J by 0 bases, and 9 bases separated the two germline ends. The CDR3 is CASSEFSLSGANVLTF. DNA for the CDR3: TGTGCCAGCAGTGAGTTTTCTCTCTCTGGGGCCAACGTCCTGACTTTC. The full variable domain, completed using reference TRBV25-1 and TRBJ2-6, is EADIYQTPRYLVIGTGKKITLECSQTMGHDKMYWYQQDPGMELHLIHYSYGVNSTEKGDLSSESTVSRIRTEHFPLTLESARPSHTSQYLCASSEFSLSGANVLTFGAGSRLTVL.

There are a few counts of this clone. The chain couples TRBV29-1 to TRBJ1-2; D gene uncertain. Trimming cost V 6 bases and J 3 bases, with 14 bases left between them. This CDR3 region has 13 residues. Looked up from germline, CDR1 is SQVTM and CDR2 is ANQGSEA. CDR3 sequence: CSVRKVGDYGYTF. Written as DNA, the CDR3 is TGCAGCGTCAGAAAGGTTGGAGACTATGGCTACACCTTC. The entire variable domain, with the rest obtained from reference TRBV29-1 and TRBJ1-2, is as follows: SAVISQKPSRDICQRGTSLTIQCQVDSQVTMMFWYRQQPGQSLTLIATANQGSEATYESGFVIDKFPISRPNLTFSTLTVSNMSPEDSSIYLCSVRKVGDYGYTFGSGTRLTVV.

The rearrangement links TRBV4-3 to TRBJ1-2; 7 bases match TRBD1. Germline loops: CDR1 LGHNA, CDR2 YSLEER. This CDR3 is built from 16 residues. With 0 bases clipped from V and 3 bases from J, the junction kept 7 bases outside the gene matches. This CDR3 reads CASSQDRGGGDYGYTF. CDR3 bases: TGCGCCAGCAGCCAAGATCGGGGAGGGGGCGACTATGGCTACACCTTC.

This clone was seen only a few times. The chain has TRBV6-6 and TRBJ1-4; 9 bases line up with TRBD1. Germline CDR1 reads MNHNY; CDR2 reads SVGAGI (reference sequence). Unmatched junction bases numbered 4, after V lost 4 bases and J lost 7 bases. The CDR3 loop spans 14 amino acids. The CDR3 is CASSLGQGGEKLFF. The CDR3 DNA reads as TGTGCCAGCAGTTTGGGACAGGGTGGTGAAAAACTGTTTTTT.

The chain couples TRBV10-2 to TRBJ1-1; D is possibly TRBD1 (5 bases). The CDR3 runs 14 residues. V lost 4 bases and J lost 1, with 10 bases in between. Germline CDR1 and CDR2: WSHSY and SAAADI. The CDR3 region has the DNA TGCGCCAGCAGTGTGGGACTGGGGAACACTGAAGCTTTCTTT. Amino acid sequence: CASSVGLGNTEAFF.

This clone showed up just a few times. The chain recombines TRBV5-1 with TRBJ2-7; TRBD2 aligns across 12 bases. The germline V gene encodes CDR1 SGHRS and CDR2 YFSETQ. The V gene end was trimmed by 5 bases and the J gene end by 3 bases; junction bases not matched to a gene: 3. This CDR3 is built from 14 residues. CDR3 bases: TGCGCCAGCAGTCTAGCGGGGGGGAACTACGAGCAGTACTTC. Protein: CASSLAGGNYEQYF. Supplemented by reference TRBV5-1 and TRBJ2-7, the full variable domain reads KAGVTQTPRYLIKTRGQQVTLSCSPISGHRSVSWYQQTPGQGLQFLFEYFSETQRNKGNFPGRFSGRQFSNSRSEMNVSTLELGDSALYLCASSLAGGNYEQYFGPGTRLTVT.

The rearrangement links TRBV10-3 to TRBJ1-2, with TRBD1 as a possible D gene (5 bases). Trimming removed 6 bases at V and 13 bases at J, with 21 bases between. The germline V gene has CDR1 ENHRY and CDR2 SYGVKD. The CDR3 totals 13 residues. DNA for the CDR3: TGTGCCATCAGCGCACAAGTCCTAAAGGGGTGCACCTTC. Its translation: CAISAQVLKGCTF.

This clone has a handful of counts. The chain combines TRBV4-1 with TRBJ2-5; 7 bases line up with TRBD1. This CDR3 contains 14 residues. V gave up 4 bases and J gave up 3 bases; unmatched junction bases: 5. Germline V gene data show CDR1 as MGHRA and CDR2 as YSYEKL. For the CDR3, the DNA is TGCGCCAGCAGCCTCTCCGGGACAGAAGAGACCCAGTACTTC. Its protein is CASSLSGTEETQYF.

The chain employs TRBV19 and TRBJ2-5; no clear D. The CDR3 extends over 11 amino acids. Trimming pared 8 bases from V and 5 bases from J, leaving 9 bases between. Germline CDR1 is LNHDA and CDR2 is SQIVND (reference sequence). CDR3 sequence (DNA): TGTGCCAGTTCGGTTGGGGAGACCCAGTACTTC. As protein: CASSVGETQYF.

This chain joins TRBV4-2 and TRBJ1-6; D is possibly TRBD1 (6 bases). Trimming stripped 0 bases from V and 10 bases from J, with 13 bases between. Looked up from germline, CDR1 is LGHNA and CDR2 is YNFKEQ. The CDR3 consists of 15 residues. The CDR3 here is CASSQDLDRRSPLHF. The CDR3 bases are TGTGCCAGCAGCCAAGATCTGGACAGACGCTCACCCCTCCACTTT.

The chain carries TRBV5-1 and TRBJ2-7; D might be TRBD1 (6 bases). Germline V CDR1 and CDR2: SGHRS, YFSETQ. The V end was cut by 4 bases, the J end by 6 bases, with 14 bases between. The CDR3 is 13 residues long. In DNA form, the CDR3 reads TGCGCCAGCAGCGTCGGGACACCCTCCGAGCAGTACTTC. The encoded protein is CASSVGTPSEQYF.